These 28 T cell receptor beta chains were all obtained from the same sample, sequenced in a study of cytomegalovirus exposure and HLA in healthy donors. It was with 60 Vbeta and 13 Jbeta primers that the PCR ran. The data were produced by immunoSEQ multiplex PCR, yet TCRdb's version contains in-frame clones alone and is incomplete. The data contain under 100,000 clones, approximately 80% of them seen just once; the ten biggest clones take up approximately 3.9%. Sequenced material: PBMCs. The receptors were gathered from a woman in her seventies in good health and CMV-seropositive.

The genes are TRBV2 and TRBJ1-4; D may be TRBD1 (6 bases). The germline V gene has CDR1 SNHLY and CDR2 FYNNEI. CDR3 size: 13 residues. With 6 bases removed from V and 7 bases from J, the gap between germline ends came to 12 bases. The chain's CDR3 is CASRDSNIEKLFF. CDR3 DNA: TGTGCCAGCAGGGACAGCAATATTGAAAAACTGTTTTTT.

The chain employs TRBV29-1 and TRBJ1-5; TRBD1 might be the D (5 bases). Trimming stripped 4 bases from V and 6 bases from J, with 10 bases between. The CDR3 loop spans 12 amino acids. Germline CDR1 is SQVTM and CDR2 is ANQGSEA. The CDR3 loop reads CSVGQGSQPQHF. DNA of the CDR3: TGCAGCGTTGGCCAGGGAAGTCAGCCCCAGCATTTT.

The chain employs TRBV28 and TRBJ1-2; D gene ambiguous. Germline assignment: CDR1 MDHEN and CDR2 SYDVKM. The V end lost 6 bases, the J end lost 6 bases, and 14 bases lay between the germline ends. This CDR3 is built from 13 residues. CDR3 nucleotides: TGTGCCAGCAGACTGCTGCGGGAAGATGGCTACACCTTC. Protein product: CASRLLREDGYTF.

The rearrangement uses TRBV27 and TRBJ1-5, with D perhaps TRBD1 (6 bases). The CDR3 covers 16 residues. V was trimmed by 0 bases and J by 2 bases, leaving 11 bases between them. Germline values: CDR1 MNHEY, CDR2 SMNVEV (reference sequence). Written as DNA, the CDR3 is TGTGCCAGCAGTTTATCGCCAGGGGTGGGCAATCAGCCCCAGCATTTT. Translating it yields CASSLSPGVGNQPQHF.

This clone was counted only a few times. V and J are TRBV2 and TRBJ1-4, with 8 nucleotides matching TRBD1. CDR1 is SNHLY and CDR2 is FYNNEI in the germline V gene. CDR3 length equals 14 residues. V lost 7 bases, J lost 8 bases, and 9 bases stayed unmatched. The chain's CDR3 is CASTMGQVGEKLFF. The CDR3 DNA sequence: TGTGCCAGCACCATGGGACAGGTTGGGGAAAAACTGTTTTTT.

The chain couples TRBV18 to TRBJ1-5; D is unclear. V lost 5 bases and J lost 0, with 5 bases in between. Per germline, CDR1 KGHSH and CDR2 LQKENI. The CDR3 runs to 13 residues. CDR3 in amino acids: CASSDNSNQPQHF. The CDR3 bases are TGTGCCAGCTCAGACAATAGCAATCAGCCCCAGCATTTT.

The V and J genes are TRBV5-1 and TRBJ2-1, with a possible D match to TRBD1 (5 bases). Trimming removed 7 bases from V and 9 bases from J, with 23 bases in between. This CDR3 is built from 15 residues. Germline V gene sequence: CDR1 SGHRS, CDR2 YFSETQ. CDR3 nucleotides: TGCGCCAGCCAAACAGGATACTCCTTTTCGGGTGAGCAGTTCTTC. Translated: CASQTGYSFSGEQFF.

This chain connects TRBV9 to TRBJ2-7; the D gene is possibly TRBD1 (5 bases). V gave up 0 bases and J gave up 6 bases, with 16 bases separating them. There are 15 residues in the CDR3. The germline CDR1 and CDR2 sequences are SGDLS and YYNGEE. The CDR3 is CASSVEAGYQGEQYF. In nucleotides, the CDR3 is TGTGCCAGCAGCGTAGAGGCAGGTTATCAGGGCGAGCAGTACTTC. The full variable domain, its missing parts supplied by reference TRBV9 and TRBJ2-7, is DSGVTQTPKHLITATGQRVTLRCSPRSGDLSVYWYQQSLDQGLQFLIQYYNGEERAKGNILERFSAQQFPDLHSELNLSSLELGDSALYFCASSVEAGYQGEQYFGPGTRLTVT.

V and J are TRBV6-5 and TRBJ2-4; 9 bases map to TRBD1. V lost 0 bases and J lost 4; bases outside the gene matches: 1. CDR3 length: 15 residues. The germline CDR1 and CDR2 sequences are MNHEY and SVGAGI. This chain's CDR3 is CASSYSGQGKNIQYF. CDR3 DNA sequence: TGTGCCAGCAGTTACTCGGGACAGGGAAAAAACATTCAGTACTTC.

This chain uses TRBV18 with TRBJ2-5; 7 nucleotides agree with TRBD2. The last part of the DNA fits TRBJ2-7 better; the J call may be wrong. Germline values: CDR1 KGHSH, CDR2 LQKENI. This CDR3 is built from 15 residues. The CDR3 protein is CASSPPGRGGYEQYF. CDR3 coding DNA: TGTGCCAGCTCACCCCCGGGGAGGGGCGGTTACGAGCAGTACTTC.

The CDR3: CASSLGLAGGSRETQYF. The CDR3 coding sequence is TGTGCCAGCAGCTTGGGACTAGCGGGAGGAAGTCGGGAGACCCAGTACTTC. The rearrangement joins TRBV7-2 to TRBJ2-5; TRBD2 agrees at 15 bases. The V and J ends lost 3 bases and 5 bases, in that order; junction bases with no gene match: 7. The CDR3 is 17 amino acids. Germline CDR1 SGHTA, CDR2 FQGNSA.

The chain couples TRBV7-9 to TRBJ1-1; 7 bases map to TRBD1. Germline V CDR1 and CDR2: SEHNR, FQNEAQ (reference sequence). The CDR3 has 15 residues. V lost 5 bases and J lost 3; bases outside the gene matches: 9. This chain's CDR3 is CASSDRQGRDTEAFF. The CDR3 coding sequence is TGTGCCAGCAGCGACCGACAGGGTAGGGACACTGAAGCTTTCTTT.

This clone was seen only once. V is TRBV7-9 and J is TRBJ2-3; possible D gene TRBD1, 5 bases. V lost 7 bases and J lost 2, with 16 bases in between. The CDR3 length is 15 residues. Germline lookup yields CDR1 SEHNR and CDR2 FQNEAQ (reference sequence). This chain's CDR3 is CASTLGRVNTDTQYF. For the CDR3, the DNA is TGTGCCAGCACCTTGGGCAGGGTGAACACAGATACGCAGTATTTT.

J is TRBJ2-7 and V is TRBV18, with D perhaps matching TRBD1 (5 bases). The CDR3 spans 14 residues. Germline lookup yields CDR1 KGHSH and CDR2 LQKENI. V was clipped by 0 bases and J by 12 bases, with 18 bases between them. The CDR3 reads CASSPPSRQSDRYF. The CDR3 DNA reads TGTGCCAGCTCACCACCATCCAGACAGAGCGACCGGTACTTC.

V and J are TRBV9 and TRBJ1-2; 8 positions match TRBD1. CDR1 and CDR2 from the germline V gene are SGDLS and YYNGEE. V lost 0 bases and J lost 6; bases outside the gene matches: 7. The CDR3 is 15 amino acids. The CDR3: CASSVGGQGANGYTF. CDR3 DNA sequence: TGTGCCAGCAGCGTAGGAGGGCAGGGGGCGAATGGCTACACCTTC.

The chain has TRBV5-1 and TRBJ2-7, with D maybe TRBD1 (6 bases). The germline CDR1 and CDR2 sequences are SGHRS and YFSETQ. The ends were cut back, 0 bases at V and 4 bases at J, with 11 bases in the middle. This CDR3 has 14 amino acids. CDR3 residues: CASSLDRAKYEQYF. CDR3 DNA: TGCGCCAGCAGCTTGGACAGGGCCAAATACGAGCAGTACTTC.

CDR3 in amino acids: CASSLANSGANVLTF. Written as DNA, the CDR3 is TGCGCCAGCAGCTTGGCCAACTCTGGGGCCAACGTCCTGACTTTC. The J gene is TRBJ2-6, the V gene TRBV5-1; D gene ambiguous. Germline V gives CDR1 SGHRS, CDR2 YFSETQ. The CDR3 consists of 15 residues. V was cut by 0 bases and J by 0 bases, with 4 bases left in between.

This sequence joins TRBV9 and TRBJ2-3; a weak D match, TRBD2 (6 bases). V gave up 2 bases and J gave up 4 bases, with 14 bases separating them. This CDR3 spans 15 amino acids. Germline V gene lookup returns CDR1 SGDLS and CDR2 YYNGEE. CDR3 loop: CASSVDGSRADTQYF. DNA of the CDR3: TGTGCCAGCAGCGTCGACGGGAGTAGGGCAGATACGCAGTATTTT.

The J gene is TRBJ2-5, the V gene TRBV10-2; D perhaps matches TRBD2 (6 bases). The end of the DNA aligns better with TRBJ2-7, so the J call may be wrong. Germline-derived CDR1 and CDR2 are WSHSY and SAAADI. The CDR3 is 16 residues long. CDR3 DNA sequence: TGCGCCAGCAGATATACGGGGCTAGCGCTCTCCTACGAGCAGTACTTC. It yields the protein CASRYTGLALSYEQYF.

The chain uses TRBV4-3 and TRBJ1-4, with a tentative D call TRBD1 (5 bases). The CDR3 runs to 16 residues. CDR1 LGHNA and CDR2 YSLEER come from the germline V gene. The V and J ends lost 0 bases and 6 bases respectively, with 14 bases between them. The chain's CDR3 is CASSQDSREADEKLFF. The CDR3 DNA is TGCGCCAGCAGCCAAGATAGCAGGGAGGCAGATGAAAAACTGTTTTTT.

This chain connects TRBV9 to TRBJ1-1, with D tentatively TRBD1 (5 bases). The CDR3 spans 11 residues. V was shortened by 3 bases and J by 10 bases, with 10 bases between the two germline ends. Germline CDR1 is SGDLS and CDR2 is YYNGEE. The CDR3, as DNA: TGTGCCAGCAGCGAGGGGTCTCGAGCTTTCTTT. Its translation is CASSEGSRAFF.

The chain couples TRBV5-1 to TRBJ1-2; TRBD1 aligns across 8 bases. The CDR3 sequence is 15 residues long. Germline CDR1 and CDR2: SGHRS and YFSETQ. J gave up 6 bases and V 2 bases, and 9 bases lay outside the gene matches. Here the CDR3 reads CASSFGQGKVDGYTF. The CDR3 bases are TGCGCCAGCAGCTTTGGACAGGGAAAGGTGGATGGCTACACCTTC.

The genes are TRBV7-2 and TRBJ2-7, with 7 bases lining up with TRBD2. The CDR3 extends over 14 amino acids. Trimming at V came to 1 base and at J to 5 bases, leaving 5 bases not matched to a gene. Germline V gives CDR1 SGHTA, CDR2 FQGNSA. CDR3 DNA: TGTGCCAGCAGCTTAGGACTAGCTGTAAACGAGCAGTACTTC. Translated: CASSLGLAVNEQYF.

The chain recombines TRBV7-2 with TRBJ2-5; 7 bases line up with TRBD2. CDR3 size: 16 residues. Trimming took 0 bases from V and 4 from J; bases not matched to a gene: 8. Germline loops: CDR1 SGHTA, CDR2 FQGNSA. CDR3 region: CASSLAGWGGRETQYF. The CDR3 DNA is TGTGCCAGCAGCTTAGCGGGATGGGGAGGGAGAGAGACCCAGTACTTC.

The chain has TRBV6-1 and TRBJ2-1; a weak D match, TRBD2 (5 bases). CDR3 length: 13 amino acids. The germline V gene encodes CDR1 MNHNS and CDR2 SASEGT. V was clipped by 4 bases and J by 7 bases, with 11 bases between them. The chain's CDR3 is CASSVRTYNEQFF. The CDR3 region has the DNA TGTGCCAGCAGTGTTCGGACTTATAATGAGCAGTTCTTC.

CDR3 in DNA: TGTGCCAGCAGCCCCGCGGGGGGATTAACGGGCGAGCAGTACTTC. This codes for CASSPAGGLTGEQYF. This chain uses TRBV7-8 with TRBJ2-7; 8 nucleotides line up with TRBD2. Per the germline V gene, CDR1 is SGHVS and CDR2 is FQNEAQ. Trimming cost V 5 bases and J 6 bases; bases outside gene matches: 12. The CDR3 covers 15 residues.

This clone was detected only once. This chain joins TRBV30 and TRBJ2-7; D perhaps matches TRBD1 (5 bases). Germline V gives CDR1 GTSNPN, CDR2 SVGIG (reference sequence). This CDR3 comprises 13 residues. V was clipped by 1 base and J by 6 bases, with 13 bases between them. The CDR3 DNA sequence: TGTGCCTGGAGTGATACAGGACGAGGCGAGCAGTACTTC. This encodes CAWSDTGRGEQYF.

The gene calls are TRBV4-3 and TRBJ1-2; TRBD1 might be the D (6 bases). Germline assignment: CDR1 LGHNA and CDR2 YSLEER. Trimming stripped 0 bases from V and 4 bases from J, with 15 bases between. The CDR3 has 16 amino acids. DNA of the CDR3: TGCGCCAGCAGCCAAGATACCCAGGTCAGGGGCTATGGCTACACCTTC. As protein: CASSQDTQVRGYGYTF.